The clone carrying this T cell receptor beta chain has more than one count but fewer than ten. The data derive from a study of blood T cells in healthy people across ages. This CDR3 is built from 16 residues. The trim removed 5 bases at V and 0 bases at J, leaving 8 bases unmatched. Next came a second PCR, run for roughly 6 to 11 cycles, which used a sample-barcoded 5' primer along with a J-beta primer mix. TCRdb used MiXCR to reprocess the 5' RACE reads, holding one entry per CDR3 protein. The repertoire has hundreds of thousands of distinct CDR3 sequences, approximately 21% of them found once; the top ten carry about 3.6%.

The V call is TRBV12-3 or TRBV12-4, the J call TRBJ1-1; 8 bases line up with TRBD1. The source of this sequence is a man aged 65 to 85 in good health. The sequenced material came from blood. The CDR3 region has the DNA TGTGCCAGCAGTCCTGGACAGGGCCAGATGAACACTGAAGCTTTCTTT. Translating gives CASSPGQGQMNTEAFF.